These T cell receptor beta chains were read from a single sample in a study of T cell responses to AZD1222 COVID-19 vaccine. Method: immunoSEQ multiplex PCR; TCRdb's copy keeps in-frame clones and lacks some. This table holds over 150,000 clones, around 90% found once. The sample was peripheral blood, taken on day 0 of AZD1222 vaccination. The receptors shown here come from an adult in good health. CDR3s include the opening cysteine and the closing phenylalanine or tryptophan. Fields, in order: clone size, D gene, V gene, J gene, CDR3 protein, CDR3 DNA. The D gene is left open where the match is weak. Clone size, where shown, is once, few, many, or a class for clones that have expanded.

.	TRBD1	TRBV11-2	TRBJ1-1	CASSLTGVRNTEAFF	TGTGCCAGCAGCCTTACAGGGGTAAGGAACACTGAAGCTTTCTTT
.	.	TRBV9	TRBJ1-1	CASSVDPGSTGTEAFF	TGTGCCAGCAGCGTAGATCCAGGGTCCACGGGCACTGAAGCTTTCTTT
.	.	TRBV15	TRBJ2-4	CATSRGPVAKNIQYF	TGTGCCACCAGCAGAGGCCCGGTAGCCAAAAACATTCAGTACTTC
.	TRBD1	TRBV7-2	TRBJ1-5	CASSLFQGDQPQHF	TGTGCCAGCAGCTTATTCCAGGGGGATCAGCCCCAGCATTTT
.	.	TRBV13	TRBJ2-7	CASSFSSYEQYF	TGTGCCAGCAGCTTTAGCTCCTACGAGCAGTACTTC
.	.	TRBV4-1	TRBJ2-7	CASSYRITGSDYEQYF	TGCGCCAGCAGCTACCGCATCACAGGGTCGGACTACGAGCAGTACTTC
few	TRBD2	TRBV7-9	TRBJ2-7	CASSLMGLAGGYEQYF	TGTGCCAGCAGCTTAATGGGACTAGCGGGGGGTTACGAGCAGTACTTC
.	.	TRBV6-5	TRBJ1-1	CASSYLAGDTEAFF	TGTGCCAGCAGTTACTTAGCAGGGGACACTGAAGCTTTCTTT
.	TRBD2	TRBV7-2	TRBJ2-1	CASSFGLAGAKSYNEQFF	TGTGCCAGCAGCTTCGGACTAGCGGGAGCTAAGTCCTACAATGAGCAGTTCTTC
.	.	TRBV6-5	TRBJ2-7	CASSYRGWDSYEQYF	TGTGCCAGCAGTTACAGGGGGTGGGACTCCTACGAGCAGTACTTC
.	.	TRBV7-2	TRBJ1-1	CASSLGGRPLYLNTEAFF	TGTGCCAGCAGCTTAGGTGGCAGGCCCCTATATTTGAACACTGAAGCTTTCTTT
.	.	TRBV28	TRBJ1-2	CASALRNYGYTF	TGTGCCAGCGCCCTCCGAAACTATGGCTACACCTTC
.	.	TRBV10-3	TRBJ1-6	CAISDGIDSPLHF	TGTGCCATCAGTGACGGAATCGATTCACCCCTCCACTTT
.	TRBD2	TRBV5-1	TRBJ2-3	CASSLGAGGPLDTQYF	TGCGCCAGCAGCTTGGGAGCGGGAGGGCCTTTGGATACGCAGTATTTT
.	.	TRBV2	TRBJ2-3	CASPAGNGDTQYF	TGTGCCAGCCCCGCCGGGAACGGAGATACGCAGTATTTT
once	TRBD1	TRBV4-3	TRBJ1-2	CASSQGLTGGSNYGYTF	TGCGCCAGCAGCCAGGGCCTAACAGGGGGCTCTAACTATGGCTACACCTTC
.	.	TRBV15	TRBJ1-5	CATSRGGGGPNQPQHF	TGTGCCACCAGCAGAGGGGGGGGAGGACCTAATCAGCCCCAGCATTTT
.	.	TRBV5-1	TRBJ2-7	CASSLDSRDGEQYF	TGCGCCAGCAGCTTGGACTCGCGCGATGGAGAGCAGTACTTC
.	TRBD2	TRBV28	TRBJ2-6	CASSLLAAGANVLTF	TGTGCCAGCAGTTTACTAGCGGCTGGGGCCAACGTCCTGACTTTC
.	TRBD1	TRBV5-1	TRBJ1-1	CASSYPTGGSFF	TGCGCCAGCAGCTACCCGACAGGGGGATCTTTCTTT
.	.	TRBV18	TRBJ1-1	CASSPPLNTEAFF	TGTGCCAGCTCACCACCACTGAACACTGAAGCTTTCTTT
.	.	TRBV11-2	TRBJ2-1	CASSLEERSEQFF	TGTGCCAGCAGCTTAGAGGAACGTTCTGAGCAGTTCTTC
few	.	TRBV27	TRBJ2-7	CASSLKDGYEQYF	TGTGCCAGCAGTTTAAAGGACGGCTACGAGCAGTACTTC
.	.	TRBV5-5	TRBJ2-2	CASSLIPSSNTGELFF	TGTGCCAGCAGCTTAATCCCCAGTTCGAACACCGGGGAGCTGTTTTTT
.	TRBD1	TRBV10-3	TRBJ2-3	CAISSSPGQGARDTQYF	TGTGCCATCAGTAGCTCCCCGGGACAGGGGGCGAGAGATACGCAGTATTTT
.	TRBD1	TRBV19	TRBJ2-3	CASSMSGDSFTDTQYF	TGTGCCAGTAGTATGTCAGGGGACAGCTTCACAGATACGCAGTATTTT
once	.	TRBV7-2	TRBJ1-1	CASSLSMYTEAFF	TGTGCCAGCAGCTTAAGTATGTACACTGAAGCTTTCTTT
.	.	TRBV28	TRBJ1-4	CASSTISRATNEKLFF	TGTGCCAGCAGTACGATAAGTCGTGCAACTAATGAAAAACTGTTTTTT
.	.	TRBV5-4	TRBJ2-1	CASSGGGNNEQFF	TGTGCCAGCAGTGGGGGCGGGAACAATGAGCAGTTCTTC
.	.	TRBV10-3	TRBJ2-3	CAISETELSTDTQYF	TGTGCCATCAGTGAGACGGAACTTAGCACAGATACGCAGTATTTT
.	.	TRBV23-1	TRBJ1-1	CASSQALTLPGPEAFF	TGCGCCAGCAGTCAAGCACTAACCCTTCCAGGACCTGAAGCTTTCTTT